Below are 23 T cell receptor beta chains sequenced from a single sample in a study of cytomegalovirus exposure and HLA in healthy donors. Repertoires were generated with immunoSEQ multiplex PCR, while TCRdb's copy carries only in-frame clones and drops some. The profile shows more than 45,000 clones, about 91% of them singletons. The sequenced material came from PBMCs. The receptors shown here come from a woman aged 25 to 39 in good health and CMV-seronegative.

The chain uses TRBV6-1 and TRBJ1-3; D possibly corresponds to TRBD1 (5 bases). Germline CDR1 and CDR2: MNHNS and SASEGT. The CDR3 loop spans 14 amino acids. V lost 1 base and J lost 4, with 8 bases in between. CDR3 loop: CASSEDRLGNTIYF. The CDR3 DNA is TGTGCCAGCAGTGAAGACAGGCTAGGAAACACCATATATTTT.

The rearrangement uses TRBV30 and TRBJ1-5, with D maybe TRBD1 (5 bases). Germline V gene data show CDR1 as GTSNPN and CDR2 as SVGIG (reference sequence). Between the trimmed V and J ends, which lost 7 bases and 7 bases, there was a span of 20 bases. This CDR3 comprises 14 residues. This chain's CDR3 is CAYEVGVGKQPQHF. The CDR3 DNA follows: TGTGCCTACGAGGTAGGGGTCGGAAAACAGCCCCAGCATTTT.

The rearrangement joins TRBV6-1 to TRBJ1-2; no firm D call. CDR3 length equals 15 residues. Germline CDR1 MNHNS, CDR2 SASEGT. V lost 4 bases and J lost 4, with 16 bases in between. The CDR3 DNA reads TGTGCCAGCAGTGGCAGTTTGAGCGGCCCCTATGGCTACACCTTC. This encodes CASSGSLSGPYGYTF.

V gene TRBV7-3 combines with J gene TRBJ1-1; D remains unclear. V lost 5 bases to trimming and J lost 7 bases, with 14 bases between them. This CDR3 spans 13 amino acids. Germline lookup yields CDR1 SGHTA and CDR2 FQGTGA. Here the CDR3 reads CASSPTTEGEAFF. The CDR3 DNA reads TGTGCCAGCAGCCCAACTACGGAAGGTGAAGCTTTCTTT.

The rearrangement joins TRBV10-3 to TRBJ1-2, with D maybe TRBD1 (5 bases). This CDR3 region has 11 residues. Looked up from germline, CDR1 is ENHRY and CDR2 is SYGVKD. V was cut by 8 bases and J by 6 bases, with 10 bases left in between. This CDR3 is CAISVTDGYTF. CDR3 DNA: TGTGCCATCTCAGTGACAGATGGCTACACCTTC.

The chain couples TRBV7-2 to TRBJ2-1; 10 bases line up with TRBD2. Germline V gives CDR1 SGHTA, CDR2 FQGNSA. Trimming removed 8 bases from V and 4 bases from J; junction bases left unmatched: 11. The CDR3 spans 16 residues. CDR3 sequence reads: CASGPPSGRLYNEQFF. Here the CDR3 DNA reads TGTGCCAGCGGTCCCCCTAGCGGGAGACTATACAATGAGCAGTTCTTC. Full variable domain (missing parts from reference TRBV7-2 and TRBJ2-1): GAGVSQSPSNKVTEKGKDVELRCDPISGHTALYWYRQSLGQGLEFLIYFQGNSAPDKSGLPSDRFSAERTGGSVSTLTIQRTQQEDSAVYLCASGPPSGRLYNEQFFGPGTRLTVL.

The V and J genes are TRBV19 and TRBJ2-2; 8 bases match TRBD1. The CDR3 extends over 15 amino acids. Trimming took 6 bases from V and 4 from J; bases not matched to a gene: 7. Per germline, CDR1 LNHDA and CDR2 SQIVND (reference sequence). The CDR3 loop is CASSLETGATGELFF. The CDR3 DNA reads TGTGCCAGTAGCCTCGAGACAGGGGCCACCGGGGAGCTGTTTTTT. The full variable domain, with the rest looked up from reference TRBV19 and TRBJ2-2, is DGGITQSPKYLFRKEGQNVTLSCEQNLNHDAMYWYRQDPGQGLRLIYYSQIVNDFQKGDIAEGYSVSREKKESFPLTVTSAQKNPTAFYLCASSLETGATGELFFGEGSRLTVL.

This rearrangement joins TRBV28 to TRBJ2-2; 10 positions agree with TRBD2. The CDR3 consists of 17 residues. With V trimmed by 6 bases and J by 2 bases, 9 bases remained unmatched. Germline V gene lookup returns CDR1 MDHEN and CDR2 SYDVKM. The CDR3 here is CASSSWSGRANTGELFF. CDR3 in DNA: TGTGCCAGCAGCTCCTGGAGCGGGAGGGCCAACACCGGGGAGCTGTTTTTT. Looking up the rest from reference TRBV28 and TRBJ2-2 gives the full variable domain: DVKVTQSSRYLVKRTGEKVFLECVQDMDHENMFWYRQDPGLGLRLIYFSYDVKMKEKGDIPEGYSVSREKKERFSLILESASTNQTSMYLCASSSWSGRANTGELFFGEGSRLTVL.

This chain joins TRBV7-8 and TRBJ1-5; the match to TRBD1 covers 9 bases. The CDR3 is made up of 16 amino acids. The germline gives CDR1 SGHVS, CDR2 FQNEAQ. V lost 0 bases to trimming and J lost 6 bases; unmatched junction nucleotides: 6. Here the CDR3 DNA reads TGTGCCAGCAGCTTAGCTGGACAGGGGTCGGGTCAGCCCCAGCATTTT. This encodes CASSLAGQGSGQPQHF.

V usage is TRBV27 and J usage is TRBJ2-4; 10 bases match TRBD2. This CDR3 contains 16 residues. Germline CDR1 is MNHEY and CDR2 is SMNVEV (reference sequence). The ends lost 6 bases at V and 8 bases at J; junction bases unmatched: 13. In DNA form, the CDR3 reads TGTGCCAGCAGACCACTGGGGACTAGCGCTATACACATTCAGTACTTC. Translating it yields CASRPLGTSAIHIQYF.

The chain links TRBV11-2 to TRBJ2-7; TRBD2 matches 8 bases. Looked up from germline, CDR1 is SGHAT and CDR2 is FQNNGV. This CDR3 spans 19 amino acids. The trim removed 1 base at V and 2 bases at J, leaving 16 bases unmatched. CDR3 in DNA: TGTGCCAGCAGCTTAGGATGGACGTCCGGGGGGGCGAAGGCCTACGAGCAGTACTTC. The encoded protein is CASSLGWTSGGAKAYEQYF. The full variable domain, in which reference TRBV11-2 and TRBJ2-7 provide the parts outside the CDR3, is EAGVAQSPRYKIIEKRQSVAFWCNPISGHATLYWYQQILGQGPKLLIQFQNNGVVDDSQLPKDRFSAERLKGVDSTLKIQPAKLEDSAVYLCASSLGWTSGGAKAYEQYFGPGTRLTVT.

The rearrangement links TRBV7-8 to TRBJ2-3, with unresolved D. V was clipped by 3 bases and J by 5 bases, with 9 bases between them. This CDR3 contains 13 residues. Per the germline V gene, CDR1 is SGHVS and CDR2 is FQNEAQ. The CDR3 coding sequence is TGTGCCAGCAGCTTGGAGCTAAGAGATACGCAGTATTTT. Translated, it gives CASSLELRDTQYF.

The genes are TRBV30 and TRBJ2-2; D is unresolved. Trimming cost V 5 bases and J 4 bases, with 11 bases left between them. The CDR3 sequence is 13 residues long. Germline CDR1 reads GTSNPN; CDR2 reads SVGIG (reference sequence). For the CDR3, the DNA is TGTGCCTGGCAGATCTGGAGCACCGGGGAGCTGTTTTTT. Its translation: CAWQIWSTGELFF.

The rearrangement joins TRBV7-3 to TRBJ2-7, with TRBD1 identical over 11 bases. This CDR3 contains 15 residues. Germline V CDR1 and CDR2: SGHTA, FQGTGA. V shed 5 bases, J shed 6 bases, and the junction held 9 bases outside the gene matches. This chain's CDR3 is CASSPRTGGRFEQYF. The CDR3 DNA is TGTGCCAGCAGCCCCAGGACAGGGGGCAGGTTCGAGCAGTACTTC.

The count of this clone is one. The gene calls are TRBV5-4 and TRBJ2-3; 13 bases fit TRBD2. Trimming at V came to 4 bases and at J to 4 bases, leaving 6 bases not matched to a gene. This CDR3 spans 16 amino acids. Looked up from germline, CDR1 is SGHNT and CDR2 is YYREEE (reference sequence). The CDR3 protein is CASSGRTSGSPDTQYF. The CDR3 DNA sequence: TGTGCCAGCAGCGGGAGGACTAGCGGGAGCCCAGATACGCAGTATTTT. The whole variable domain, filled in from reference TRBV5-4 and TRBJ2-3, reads ETGVTQSPTHLIKTRGQQVTLRCSSQSGHNTVSWYQQALGQGPQFIFQYYREEENGRGNFPPRFSGLQFPNYSSELNVNALELDDSALYLCASSGRTSGSPDTQYFGPGTRLTVL.

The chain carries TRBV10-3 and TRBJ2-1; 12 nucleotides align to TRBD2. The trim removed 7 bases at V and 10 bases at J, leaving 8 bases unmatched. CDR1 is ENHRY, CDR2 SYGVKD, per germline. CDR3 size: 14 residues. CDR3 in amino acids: CAIKSTSGRREQFF. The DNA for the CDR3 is TGTGCCATCAAGTCGACTAGCGGGAGAAGGGAGCAGTTCTTC.

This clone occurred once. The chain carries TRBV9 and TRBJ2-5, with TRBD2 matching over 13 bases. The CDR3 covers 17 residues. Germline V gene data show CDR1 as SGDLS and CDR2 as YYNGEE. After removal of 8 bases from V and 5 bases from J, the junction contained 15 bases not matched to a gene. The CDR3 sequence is CASREGLAGQLPETQYF. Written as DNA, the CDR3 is TGTGCCAGTAGAGAGGGACTAGCGGGACAACTTCCGGAGACCCAGTACTTC.

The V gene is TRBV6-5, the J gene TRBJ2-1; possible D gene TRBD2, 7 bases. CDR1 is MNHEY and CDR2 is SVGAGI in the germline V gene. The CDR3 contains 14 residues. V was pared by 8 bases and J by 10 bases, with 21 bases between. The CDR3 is CASGLGGTKLEQFF. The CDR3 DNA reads TGTGCCAGCGGACTAGGCGGGACAAAGTTGGAGCAGTTCTTC.

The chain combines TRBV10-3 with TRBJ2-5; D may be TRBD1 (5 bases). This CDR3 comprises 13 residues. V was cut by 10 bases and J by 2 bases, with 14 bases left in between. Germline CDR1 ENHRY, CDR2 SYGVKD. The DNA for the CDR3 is TGTGCCACCGGCCAGACAGATCAAGAGACCCAGTACTTC. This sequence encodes CATGQTDQETQYF.

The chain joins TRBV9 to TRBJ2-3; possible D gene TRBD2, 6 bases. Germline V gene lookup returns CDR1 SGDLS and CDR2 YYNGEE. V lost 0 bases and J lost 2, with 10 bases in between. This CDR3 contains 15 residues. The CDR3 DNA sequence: TGTGCCAGCAGCGTAGGTGCGGGGCTCACAGATACGCAGTATTTT. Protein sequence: CASSVGAGLTDTQYF.

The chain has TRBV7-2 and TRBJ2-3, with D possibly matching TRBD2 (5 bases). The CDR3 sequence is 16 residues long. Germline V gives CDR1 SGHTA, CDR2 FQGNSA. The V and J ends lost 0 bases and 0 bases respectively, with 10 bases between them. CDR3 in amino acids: CASSLAIGGSTDTQYF. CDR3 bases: TGTGCCAGCAGCTTAGCAATCGGCGGGAGCACAGATACGCAGTATTTT.

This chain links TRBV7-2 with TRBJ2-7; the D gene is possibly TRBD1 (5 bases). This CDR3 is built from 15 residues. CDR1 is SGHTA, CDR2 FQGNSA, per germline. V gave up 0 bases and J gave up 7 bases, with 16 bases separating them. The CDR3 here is CASSLAVRGQGEQYF. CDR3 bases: TGTGCCAGCAGCTTAGCCGTTAGGGGCCAGGGAGAGCAGTACTTC.

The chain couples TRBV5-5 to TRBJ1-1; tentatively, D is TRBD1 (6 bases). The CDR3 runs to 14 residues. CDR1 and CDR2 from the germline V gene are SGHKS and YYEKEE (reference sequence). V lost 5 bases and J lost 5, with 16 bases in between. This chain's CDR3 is CASSPEGVGTEAFF. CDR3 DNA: TGTGCCAGCAGTCCTGAGGGGGTCGGAACTGAAGCTTTCTTT.